What follows are 9 T cell receptor beta chains derived from one specimen sequenced in a study of CD8 T cells in Susac syndrome. RNA, at about 0.45 to 1 ug, was reverse transcribed with random hexamers. Each CDR3 protein is one row after TCRdb ran MiXCR on the immunoSEQ multiplex PCR reads. The data show under 200,000 distinct CDR3 sequences, 92% seen once. What was sequenced was CD4+ T cells from PBMCs. The source of these receptors is a human donor in good health.

The chain employs TRBV7-2 and TRBJ2-1; 15 bases agree with TRBD2. The CDR3 is 16 amino acids. CDR1 is SGHTA, CDR2 FQGNSA, per germline. After removal of 5 bases from V and 9 bases from J, the junction contained 8 bases not matched to a gene. The CDR3 DNA reads as TGTGCCAGCAGCCCCTATGGACTAGCGGGAGGGATTGAGCAGTTCTTC. Translating gives CASSPYGLAGGIEQFF.

The chain couples TRBV29-1 to TRBJ1-1; 10 bases fit TRBD1. The CDR3 totals 13 residues. Germline CDR1 reads SQVTM; CDR2 reads ANQGSEA. After removal of 6 bases from V and 14 bases from J, the junction contained 15 bases not matched to a gene. This CDR3 reads CSVGDRGRITMFF. The CDR3 region has the DNA TGCAGCGTGGGGGACAGGGGAAGGATCACTATGTTCTTT.

This chain connects TRBV5-1 to TRBJ1-6; TRBD1 aligns across 8 bases. The germline V gene encodes CDR1 SGHRS and CDR2 YFSETQ. Germline trimming cut 1 base from V and 7 bases from J; bases unmatched to any gene: 13. This CDR3 has 18 amino acids. The CDR3 bases are TGCGCCAGCAGCTTGCTGGGGACAGGCCATATGGGGAATTCACCCCTCCACTTT. It codes for CASSLLGTGHMGNSPLHF.

The J gene is TRBJ2-1, the V gene TRBV5-1; maybe TRBD1 (7 bases). CDR3 length: 12 amino acids. The germline V gene encodes CDR1 SGHRS and CDR2 YFSETQ. Trimming took off 4 bases at V and 15 bases at J, with 17 bases between the two ends. For the CDR3, the DNA is TGCGCCAGCAGCAACCGCGGGACAGTTAGGTTCTTC. This gives the protein CASSNRGTVRFF.

The chain carries TRBV27 and TRBJ2-7; D call uncertain. CDR1 is MNHEY and CDR2 is SMNVEV in the germline V gene (reference sequence). The V end lost 9 bases, the J end lost 3 bases, and 15 bases lay between the germline ends. CDR3 length equals 13 residues. In nucleotides, the CDR3 is TGTGCCAGTTCAGGAGCTTCTAACTACGAGCAGTACTTC. Its protein product is CASSGASNYEQYF.

This clonotype has only a few counts. This chain connects TRBV3-1 to TRBJ2-3, with TRBD2 identical over 10 bases. With V trimmed by 2 bases and J by 6 bases, 5 bases remained unmatched. In germline, CDR1 is LGHDT, CDR2 YNNKEL (reference sequence). This CDR3 contains 15 residues. CDR3 sequence: CASSQLAGVGDTQYF. DNA of the CDR3: TGTGCCAGCAGCCAACTAGCGGGAGTTGGGGATACGCAGTATTTT.

The rearrangement uses TRBV11-2 and TRBJ2-4, with D uncertain. The CDR3 covers 14 residues. Trimming stripped 5 bases from V and 5 bases from J, with 13 bases between. In germline, CDR1 is SGHAT, CDR2 FQNNGV. CDR3 nucleotide sequence: TGTGCCAGCAGCCCAGTAGGGCCGGAAAACATTCAGTACTTC. Protein sequence: CASSPVGPENIQYF.

The chain employs TRBV7-2 and TRBJ2-7; TRBD2 matches 11 bases. This CDR3 is 15 amino acids long. CDR1 is SGHTA, CDR2 FQGNSA, per germline. J lost 5 bases, V lost 5 bases, and 8 bases had no gene match. CDR3 protein: CASSPSGGIRNEQYF. Here the CDR3 DNA reads TGTGCCAGCAGCCCTAGCGGGGGGATTAGGAACGAGCAGTACTTC.

This clonotype was counted a few times. The V call is TRBV6-2 or TRBV6-3, the J call TRBJ2-7; 10 bases map to TRBD1. V lost 5 bases, J lost 0 bases, and 4 bases stayed unmatched. The CDR3 contains 15 residues. Germline V gene sequence: CDR1 MNHEY, CDR2 SVGEGT. CDR3 DNA: TGTGCCAGCAGTCCCGGGACAGGGGTCTCCTACGAGCAGTACTTC. Its translation is CASSPGTGVSYEQYF.